The count of the clone carrying this T cell receptor (beta chain) is one. Using immunoSEQ multiplex PCR, the repertoire was profiled, and TCRdb retains in-frame clones only, with some absent. The sample yields around 89,000 clones, less than 80% seen once. The source of the sample is a study of blood T cell repertoires in COVID-19. Across the study: Some COVID-19 samples were acute and others convalescent; all came from the United States, Italy and Spain.

V shed 5 bases and J shed 6 bases, with 13 bases lying between them. Germline assignment: CDR1 LNHNV and CDR2 YYDKDF (reference sequence). This CDR3 has 13 residues. The specimen was peripheral blood. The TCR sequence derives from a woman of 80 years or more with acute or convalescent COVID-19. V is TRBV15 and J is TRBJ1-2; D is uncertain. DNA of the CDR3: TGTGCCACCAGCCCCGCGGTGGATGATGGCTACACCTTC. It codes for CATSPAVDDGYTF.